Shown below are 17 T cell receptor beta chains from a single sample sequenced in a study of cytomegalovirus exposure and HLA in healthy donors. Vbeta (60) and Jbeta (13) primers were used in the PCR. Assay: immunoSEQ multiplex PCR; the TCRdb copy retains only in-frame clones and omits some. This sample has over 100,000 clones, with roughly 79% found just once. Sequencing was performed on PBMCs. These receptors originate from a male donor in good health and CMV-seronegative.

This rearrangement joins TRBV9 to TRBJ2-7; no reliable D call. This CDR3 contains 14 residues. Germline-derived CDR1 and CDR2 are SGDLS and YYNGEE. Deletions cut 0 bases from V and 2 bases from J, with 9 bases between. The CDR3 here is CASSVDARAYEQYF. The CDR3, as DNA: TGTGCCAGCAGCGTAGACGCCCGAGCCTACGAGCAGTACTTC.

V and J are TRBV6-6 and TRBJ1-6; D perhaps matches TRBD1 (5 bases). The length of the CDR3 is 13 residues. In germline, CDR1 is MNHNY, CDR2 SVGAGI (reference sequence). The V gene lost 6 bases and the J gene lost 6 bases, with 9 bases spanning the gap. The CDR3 bases are TGTGCCAGCAGAGGGGCGGTTAATTCACCCCTCCACTTT. It translates to CASRGAVNSPLHF.

The chain is built from TRBV7-9 and TRBJ1-2; unclear D gene. Trimming removed 4 bases from V and 3 bases from J, with 12 bases in between. This CDR3 is built from 14 residues. Germline CDR1 SEHNR, CDR2 FQNEAQ (reference sequence). CDR3 residues: CASSSQWSYYGYTF. The CDR3 DNA reads TGTGCCAGCAGCTCCCAGTGGAGCTACTATGGCTACACCTTC.

CDR3 DNA: TGTGCCAGCAGCGAGGGACTAGCGAGGGAGACCCAGTACTTC. Translating gives CASSEGLARETQYF. The genes are TRBV9 and TRBJ2-5; TRBD2 aligns across 10 bases. The V gene's germline CDR1 is SGDLS and CDR2 YYNGEE. CDR3 length equals 14 residues. Trimming took 3 bases from V and 5 from J; bases not matched to a gene: 4.

The genes are TRBV7-9 and TRBJ1-2; a weak D match, TRBD1 (5 bases). This CDR3 has 14 amino acids. Germline CDR1 reads SEHNR; CDR2 reads FQNEAQ (reference sequence). V was shortened by 3 bases and J by 2 bases, with 10 bases between the two germline ends. The CDR3 is CASSFDSQNYGYTF. CDR3 DNA sequence: TGTGCCAGCAGCTTCGACAGCCAGAACTATGGCTACACCTTC.

The chain links TRBV10-1 to TRBJ1-5; 7 bases are shared with TRBD1. This CDR3 has 16 residues. With 2 bases clipped from V and 1 base from J, the junction kept 5 bases outside the gene matches. From germline, CDR1 is WNHNN and CDR2 SYGVQD (reference sequence). CDR3 in amino acids: CASSEGTEKSNQPQHF. The CDR3 region has the DNA TGCGCCAGCAGTGAGGGGACAGAGAAGAGCAATCAGCCCCAGCATTTT.

This clone was detected only once. A junction end diverges from the germline sequence, so it may reflect a read error. The gene calls are TRBV6-1 and TRBJ2-1; D is possibly TRBD2 (6 bases). CDR1 and CDR2 from the germline V gene are MNHNS and SASEGT. CDR3 length: 13 amino acids. The CDR3 bases are TGTGCCAGCAGGGAAGGAGGGTACAATGAGCAGTTCTTC. Translated, it gives CASREGGYNEQFF.

This CDR3 is CASSPTGKSGGEKLFF. As DNA, the CDR3 is TGTGCCAGCAGCCCGACAGGGAAGTCGGGCGGTGAAAAACTGTTTTTT. This chain joins TRBV11-2 and TRBJ1-4; 7 bases align to TRBD1. J lost 7 bases, V lost 5 bases, and 13 bases had no gene match. The CDR3 extends over 16 amino acids. Germline CDR1 SGHAT, CDR2 FQNNGV. Based on the CDR3 plus reference TRBV11-2 and TRBJ1-4, the full variable domain is EAGVAQSPRYKIIEKRQSVAFWCNPISGHATLYWYQQILGQGPKLLIQFQNNGVVDDSQLPKDRFSAERLKGVDSTLKIQPAKLEDSAVYLCASSPTGKSGGEKLFFGSGTQLSVL.

The chain combines TRBV7-3 with TRBJ1-4, with 9 bases identical to TRBD1. Unmatched junction bases numbered 11, after V lost 8 bases and J lost 4 bases. The CDR3 has 16 residues. Germline V gene lookup returns CDR1 SGHTA and CDR2 FQGTGA. The CDR3 here is CASWMDPGQGNEKLFF. In DNA, the CDR3 is TGTGCCAGCTGGATGGATCCGGGACAGGGTAATGAAAAACTGTTTTTT. The variable domain in full, with the rest retrieved from reference TRBV7-3 and TRBJ1-4, is GAGVSQTPSNKVTEKGKYVELRCDPISGHTALYWYRQSLGQGPEFLIYFQGTGAADDSGLPNDRFFAVRPEGSVSTLKIQRTERGDSAVYLCASWMDPGQGNEKLFFGSGTQLSVL.

This chain uses TRBV9 with TRBJ1-1, with D perhaps matching TRBD1 (5 bases). Trimming removed 2 bases from V and 0 bases from J, with 8 bases in between. CDR1 and CDR2 (germline): SGDLS, YYNGEE. This CDR3 comprises 14 residues. CDR3 amino acids: CASSVMGLNTEAFF. The CDR3 bases are TGTGCCAGCAGCGTTATGGGGCTGAACACTGAAGCTTTCTTT.

The chain carries TRBV7-8 and TRBJ2-5, with D maybe TRBD2 (5 bases). Trimming cost V 5 bases and J 5 bases, with 15 bases left between them. This CDR3 is built from 14 residues. The germline gives CDR1 SGHVS, CDR2 FQNEAQ. In DNA, the CDR3 is TGTGCCAGCAGCCTCAGTTCGGGAAGGGAGACCCAGTACTTC. Its translation is CASSLSSGRETQYF.

The chain carries TRBV29-1 and TRBJ2-3, with D perhaps matching TRBD2 (5 bases). The V end was cut by 3 bases, the J end by 2 bases, with 6 bases between. The CDR3 runs to 12 residues. Looked up from germline, CDR1 is SQVTM and CDR2 is ANQGSEA. The CDR3 protein is CSVDGVTDTQYF. The DNA of the CDR3 is TGCAGCGTTGACGGGGTCACAGATACGCAGTATTTT.

This clone was seen a few times. The chain uses TRBV10-2 and TRBJ1-1; 7 nucleotides line up with TRBD1. The CDR3 is made up of 13 amino acids. Trimming cost V 5 bases and J 6 bases; bases outside gene matches: 6. CDR1 is WSHSY and CDR2 is SAAADI in the germline V gene. The DNA of the CDR3 is TGCGCCAGCAGTAGAGACAGGGTCTCTGAAGCTTTCTTT. Protein sequence: CASSRDRVSEAFF.

This rearrangement joins TRBV7-2 to TRBJ1-6, with D perhaps TRBD1 (6 bases). The CDR3 spans 14 residues. V gave up 5 bases and J gave up 8 bases, with 13 bases separating them. Germline V gene data show CDR1 as SGHTA and CDR2 as FQGNSA. CDR3 sequence reads: CASSQTGADSPLHF. CDR3 nucleotide sequence: TGTGCCAGCAGCCAGACAGGTGCCGATTCACCCCTCCACTTT.

The chain is built from TRBV6-6 and TRBJ2-2; perhaps TRBD1 as D (7 bases). Trimming removed 6 bases from V and 1 base from J, with 12 bases in between. The germline CDR1 and CDR2 sequences are MNHNY and SVGAGI (reference sequence). The CDR3 spans 15 residues. The CDR3, as DNA: TGTGCCAGCAGAAGACAGGGAGGGAACACCGGGGAGCTGTTTTTT. Translated, it gives CASRRQGGNTGELFF.

The chain joins TRBV12-5 to TRBJ2-3; D is unresolved. The CDR3 has 14 residues. CDR1 is LGHNT, CDR2 FRNRAP, per germline. Trimming left V 2 bases short and J 5 bases short, with 11 bases between. Here the CDR3 reads CASGLTGGIDTQYF. The CDR3 DNA follows: TGTGCTAGTGGTTTGACGGGTGGCATAGATACGCAGTATTTT.

This clone was detected only a few times. The chain links TRBV6-6 to TRBJ2-2, with 7 nucleotides matching TRBD1. Looked up from germline, CDR1 is MNHNY and CDR2 is SVGAGI (reference sequence). This CDR3 spans 13 amino acids. Trimming removed 5 bases from V and 5 bases from J; junction bases left unmatched: 2. The CDR3 sequence is CASSRGQTGELFF. Written as DNA, the CDR3 is TGTGCCAGCAGTAGGGGACAGACCGGGGAGCTGTTTTTT.